This TCR beta chain was profiled in a study of post-analysis software for immune sequencing data (dated by TCRdb to between 2014 and 2017). Notes on the research overall: Disease courses on record covered relapsing-remitting, secondary progressive and progressive-relapsing multiple sclerosis, though some patients had no subtype annotation. A subset of samples was prepared in parallel using single-end sample barcoding, then pooled and co-amplified after Illumina adapter ligation. The patient repertoires were compared against some twelve previously published healthy control repertoires obtained from donors aged roughly 6 to 28 years. Study-level results and caveats: When samples were clustered directly using the F measure, samples prepared in the same batch co-clustered strongly, which prompted a batch-effect correction. The multiple sclerosis patient group was slightly younger than the control group. Patients showed significantly higher frequencies than controls for a handful of TRBV segments, among them TRBV5-6, TRBV5-1 and TRBV20-1. Compared with controls, multiple sclerosis patients had significantly lower normalized Chao1 diversity, a finding suggesting substantial peripheral T-cell clonal expansion.

To demonstrate the VDJtools post-analysis software, the study profiled TCR beta repertoires from the peripheral blood of approximately twelve young patients with multiple sclerosis. The multiple sclerosis patients were children and adolescents ranging in age from roughly 6 to 15 years. The CDR3 contains 16 residues, cysteine and phenylalanine counted. The sequence is cut down to CDR3 DNA, 48 bases in frame from base 1. The germline V gene (reference sequence) sets CDR1 to MNHEY and CDR2 to SMNVEV. After removal of 3 bases from V and 4 bases from J, the junction retains 11 bases not matched to a gene. The library came from PCR. TCRdb shows the sequencer as Illumina HiSeq 2500. To reduce PCR and sequencing biases, unique molecular identifiers were built into the TCR beta cDNA libraries. Roughly 0.5 million cDNA molecules were obtained per 1 to 10 million input T cells, so each molecule approximated one T cell. Patient libraries were prepared and sequenced with the same protocol used for the earlier healthy control dataset. Within a given batch, samples were prepared together, multiplexed and sequenced on the same HiSeq lane. Per the original workflow: Raw barcoded reads were processed with MIGEC, and single-read molecular identifier groups were discarded before consensus assembly and CDR3 extraction. VDJtools was used for post-analysis of the clonotype tables, with diversity normalized by down-sampling every dataset to the smallest sample size. In repertoire overlap clustering, CDR3 amino acid sequences, but not nucleotide sequences, were matched to correct batch-related cross-sample contamination. TCRdb trimmed the raw reads at Q25, called clones with MiXCR and kept productive beta chains. When rows share a CDR3 protein, they turn into one entry using the most common DNA and genes. TCRdb, not the authors, supplied the V and J calls. The sample table records 150,000 to 200,000 distinct CDR3 sequences; 25% to 35% of these occur just once. Approximately 1.5% of the sample comes from the top ten.

This clonotype appeared many times. Its antigen is unknown. It has no much larger one-base neighbor in the sample; base qualities were not kept. This receptor was identified in a girl aged 5 to 17 with multiple sclerosis. The receptor chain draws on TRBV27 and TRBJ2-5; 7 junctional bases match TRBD1. The specimen sequenced was blood. The DNA is TGTGCCAGCAGTTTGGGGGCCCAGACAGGGCTAGAGACCCAGTACTTC. Its translation reads: CASSLGAQTGLETQYF.